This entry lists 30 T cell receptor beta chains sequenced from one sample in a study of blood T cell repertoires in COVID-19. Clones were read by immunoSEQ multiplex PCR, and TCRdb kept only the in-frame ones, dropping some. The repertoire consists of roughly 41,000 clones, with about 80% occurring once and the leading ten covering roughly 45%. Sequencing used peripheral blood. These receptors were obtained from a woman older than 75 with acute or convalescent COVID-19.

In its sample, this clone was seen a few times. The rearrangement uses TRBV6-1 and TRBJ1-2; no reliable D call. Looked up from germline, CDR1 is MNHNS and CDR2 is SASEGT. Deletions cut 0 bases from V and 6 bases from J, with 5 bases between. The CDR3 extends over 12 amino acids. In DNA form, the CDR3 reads TGTGCCAGCAGTGAAGCGTCTCATGGCTACACCTTC. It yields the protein CASSEASHGYTF.

In nucleotides, the CDR3 is TGTGCCAGCAGTGAGGGACAGGCGTACAATGAGCAGTTCTTC. This sequence encodes CASSEGQAYNEQFF. The chain has TRBV6-1 and TRBJ2-1, with 8 nucleotides matching TRBD1. J gave up 4 bases and V 3 bases, and 2 bases lay outside the gene matches. Germline CDR1 reads MNHNS; CDR2 reads SASEGT. This CDR3 is built from 14 residues.

CDR3 nucleotide sequence: TGTGCCAGCAGCTTCGGCGGCCGGGCAGACAGGGTGCACGAGCAGTACTTC. This codes for CASSFGGRADRVHEQYF. The chain joins TRBV13 to TRBJ2-7; 7 positions agree with TRBD1. The trim removed 3 bases at V and 5 bases at J, leaving 16 bases unmatched. The CDR3 contains 17 residues. Per germline, CDR1 PRHDT and CDR2 FYEKMQ (reference sequence).

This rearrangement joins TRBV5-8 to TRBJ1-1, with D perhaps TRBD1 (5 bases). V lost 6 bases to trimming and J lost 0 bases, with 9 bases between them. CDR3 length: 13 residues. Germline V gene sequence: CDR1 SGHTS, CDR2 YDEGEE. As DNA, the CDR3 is TGTGCCAGCAATAGACAGTTGAACACTGAAGCTTTCTTT. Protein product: CASNRQLNTEAFF. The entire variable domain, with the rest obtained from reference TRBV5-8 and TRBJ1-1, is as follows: EAGVTQSPTHLIKTRGQQATLRCSPISGHTSVYWYQQALGLGLQFLLWYDEGEERNRGNFPPRFSGRQFPNYSSELNVNALELEDSALYLCASNRQLNTEAFFGQGTRLTVV.

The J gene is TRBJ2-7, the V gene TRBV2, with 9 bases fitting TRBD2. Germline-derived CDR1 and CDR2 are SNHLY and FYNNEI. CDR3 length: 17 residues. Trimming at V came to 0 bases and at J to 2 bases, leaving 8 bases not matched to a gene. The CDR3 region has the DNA TGTGCCAGCAGTGAAGCACCCCCGCGGGGGGGTACCTACGAGCAGTACTTC. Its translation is CASSEAPPRGGTYEQYF.

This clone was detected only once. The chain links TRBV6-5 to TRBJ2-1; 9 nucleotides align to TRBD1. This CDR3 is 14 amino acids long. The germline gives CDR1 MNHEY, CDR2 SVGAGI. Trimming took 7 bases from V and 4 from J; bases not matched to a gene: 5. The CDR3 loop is CASNRDRAYNEQFF. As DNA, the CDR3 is TGTGCCAGCAACCGGGACAGGGCTTACAATGAGCAGTTCTTC.

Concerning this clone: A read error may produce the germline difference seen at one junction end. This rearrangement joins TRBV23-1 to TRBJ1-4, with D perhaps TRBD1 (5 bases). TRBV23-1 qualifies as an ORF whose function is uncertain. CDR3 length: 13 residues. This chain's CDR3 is CASPQPRGVRVPF. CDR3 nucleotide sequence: TGCGCCAGCCCACAACCTCGGGGGGTCCGGGTGCCTTTT.

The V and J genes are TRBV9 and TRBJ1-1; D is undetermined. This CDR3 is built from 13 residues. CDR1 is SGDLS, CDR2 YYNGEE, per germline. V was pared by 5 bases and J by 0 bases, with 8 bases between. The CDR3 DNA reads TGTGCCAGCAGTACAGCACTGAACACTGAAGCTTTCTTT. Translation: CASSTALNTEAFF.

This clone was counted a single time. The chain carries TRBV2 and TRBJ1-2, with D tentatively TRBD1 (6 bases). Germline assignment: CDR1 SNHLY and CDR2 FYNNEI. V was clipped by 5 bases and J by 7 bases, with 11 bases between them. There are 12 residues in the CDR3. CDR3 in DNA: TGTGCCAGCAGTACAGGGACCCCTGGCTACACCTTC. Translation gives CASSTGTPGYTF.

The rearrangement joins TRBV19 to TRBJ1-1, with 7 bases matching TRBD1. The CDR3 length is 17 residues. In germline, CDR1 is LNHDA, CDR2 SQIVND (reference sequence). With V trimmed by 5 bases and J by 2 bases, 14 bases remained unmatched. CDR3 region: CASSSPGQLLRNTEAFF. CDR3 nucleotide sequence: TGTGCCAGTAGTTCTCCGGGACAGCTCCTCCGAAACACTGAAGCTTTCTTT. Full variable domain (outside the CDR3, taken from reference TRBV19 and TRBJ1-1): DGGITQSPKYLFRKEGQNVTLSCEQNLNHDAMYWYRQDPGQGLRLIYYSQIVNDFQKGDIAEGYSVSREKKESFPLTVTSAQKNPTAFYLCASSSPGQLLRNTEAFFGQGTRLTVV.

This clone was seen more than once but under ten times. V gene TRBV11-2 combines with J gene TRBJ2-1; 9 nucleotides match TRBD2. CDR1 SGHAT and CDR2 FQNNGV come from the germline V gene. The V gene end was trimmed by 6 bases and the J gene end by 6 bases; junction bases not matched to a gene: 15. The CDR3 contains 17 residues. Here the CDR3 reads CASSFNPRGGGTNEQFF. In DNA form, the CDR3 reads TGTGCCAGCAGTTTCAACCCTCGCGGGGGGGGTACCAATGAGCAGTTCTTC.

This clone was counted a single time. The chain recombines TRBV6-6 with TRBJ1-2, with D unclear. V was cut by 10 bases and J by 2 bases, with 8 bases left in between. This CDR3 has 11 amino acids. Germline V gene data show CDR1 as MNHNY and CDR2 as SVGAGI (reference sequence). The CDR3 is CATGENYGYTF. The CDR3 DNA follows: TGTGCCACCGGAGAGAACTATGGCTACACCTTC.

This CDR3 is CASSTSSGANTGELFF. The CDR3 nucleotides are TGTGCCAGCAGCACCTCTAGCGGGGCGAACACCGGGGAGCTGTTTTTT. This chain uses TRBV3-1 (or the pseudogene TRBV3-2) with TRBJ2-2; 9 bases are a match to TRBD2. This CDR3 has 16 amino acids. Germline loops: CDR1 LGHDT, CDR2 YNNKEL (reference sequence). The V gene end was trimmed by 5 bases and the J gene end by 0 bases; junction bases not matched to a gene: 4.

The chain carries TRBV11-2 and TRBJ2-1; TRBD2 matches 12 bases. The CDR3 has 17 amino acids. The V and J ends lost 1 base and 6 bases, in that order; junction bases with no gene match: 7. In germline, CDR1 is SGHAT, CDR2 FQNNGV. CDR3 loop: CASSLGATSGGINEQFF. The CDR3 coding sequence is TGTGCCAGCAGCTTAGGGGCAACTAGCGGGGGGATCAATGAGCAGTTCTTC.

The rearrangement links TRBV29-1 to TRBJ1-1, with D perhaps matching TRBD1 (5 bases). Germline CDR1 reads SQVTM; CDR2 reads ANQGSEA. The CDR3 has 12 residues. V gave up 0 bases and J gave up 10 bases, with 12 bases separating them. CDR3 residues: CSVEERGFTAFF. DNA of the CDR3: TGCAGCGTTGAAGAACGGGGGTTCACAGCTTTCTTT. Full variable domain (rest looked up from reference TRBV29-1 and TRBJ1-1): SAVISQKPSRDICQRGTSLTIQCQVDSQVTMMFWYRQQPGQSLTLIATANQGSEATYESGFVIDKFPISRPNLTFSTLTVSNMSPEDSSIYLCSVEERGFTAFFGQGTRLTVV.

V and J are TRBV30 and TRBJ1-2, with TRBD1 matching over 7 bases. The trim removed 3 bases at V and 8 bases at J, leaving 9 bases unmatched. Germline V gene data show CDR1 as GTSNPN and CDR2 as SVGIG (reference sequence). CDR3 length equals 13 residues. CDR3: CAWSVGTDVGYTF. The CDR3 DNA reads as TGTGCCTGGAGCGTTGGGACAGATGTGGGCTACACCTTC.

The CDR3 DNA follows: TGTGCCAGCAGCCGAGACGAGACAGGGCAGTCTGAAGCTTTCTTT. Translation: CASSRDETGQSEAFF. The V call is TRBV4-2, the J call TRBJ1-1, with 7 bases matching TRBD1. V lost 4 bases and J lost 6; bases outside the gene matches: 11. CDR3 size: 15 residues. Germline V gene lookup returns CDR1 LGHNA and CDR2 YNFKEQ.

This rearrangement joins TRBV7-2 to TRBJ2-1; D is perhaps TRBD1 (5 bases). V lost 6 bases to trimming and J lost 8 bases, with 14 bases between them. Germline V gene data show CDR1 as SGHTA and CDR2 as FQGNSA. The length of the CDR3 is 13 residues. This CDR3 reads CASRRDSVDEQFF. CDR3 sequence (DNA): TGTGCCAGCAGACGAGACAGTGTGGATGAGCAGTTCTTC.

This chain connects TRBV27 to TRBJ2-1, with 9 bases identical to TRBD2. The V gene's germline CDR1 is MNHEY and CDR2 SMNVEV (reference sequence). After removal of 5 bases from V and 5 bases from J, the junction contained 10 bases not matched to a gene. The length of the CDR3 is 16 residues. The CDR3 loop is CASSPTSSGVNNEQFF. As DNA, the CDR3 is TGTGCCAGCAGTCCCACCTCTAGCGGGGTAAACAATGAGCAGTTCTTC.

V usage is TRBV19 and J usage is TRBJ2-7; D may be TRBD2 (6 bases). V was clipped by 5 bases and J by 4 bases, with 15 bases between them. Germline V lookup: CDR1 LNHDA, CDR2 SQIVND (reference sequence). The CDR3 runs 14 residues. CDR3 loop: CASSPGGAVYEQYF. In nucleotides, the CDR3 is TGTGCCAGTAGTCCTGGAGGGGCCGTTTACGAGCAGTACTTC.

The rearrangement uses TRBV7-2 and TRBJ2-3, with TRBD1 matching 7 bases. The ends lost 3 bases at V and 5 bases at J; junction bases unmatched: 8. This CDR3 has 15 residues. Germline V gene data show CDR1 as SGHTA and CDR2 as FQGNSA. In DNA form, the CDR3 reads TGTGCCAGCAGCTTGGAGTGGACAGGAGGAGATACGCAGTATTTT. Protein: CASSLEWTGGDTQYF.

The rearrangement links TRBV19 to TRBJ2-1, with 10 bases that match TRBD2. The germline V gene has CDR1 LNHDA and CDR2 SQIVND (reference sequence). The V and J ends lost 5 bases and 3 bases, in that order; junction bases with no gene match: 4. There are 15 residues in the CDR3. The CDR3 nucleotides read TGTGCCAGTAGTCCAACTAGCGGGAACTACAATGAGCAGTTCTTC. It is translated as CASSPTSGNYNEQFF.

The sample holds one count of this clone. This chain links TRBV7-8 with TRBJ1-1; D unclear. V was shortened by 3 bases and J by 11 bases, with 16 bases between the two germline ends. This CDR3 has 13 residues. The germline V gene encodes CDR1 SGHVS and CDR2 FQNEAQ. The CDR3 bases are TGTGCCAGCAGCTTTTCATCTTCGGTATTCGCTTTCTTT. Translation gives CASSFSSSVFAFF.

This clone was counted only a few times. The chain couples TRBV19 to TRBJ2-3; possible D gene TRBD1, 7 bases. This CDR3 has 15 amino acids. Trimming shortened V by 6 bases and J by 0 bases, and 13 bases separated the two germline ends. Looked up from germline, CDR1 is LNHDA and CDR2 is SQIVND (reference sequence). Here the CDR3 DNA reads TGTGCCAGTAGGGAGACAGGGACTAGCACAGATACGCAGTATTTT. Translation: CASRETGTSTDTQYF. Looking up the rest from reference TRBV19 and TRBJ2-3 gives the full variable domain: DGGITQSPKYLFRKEGQNVTLSCEQNLNHDAMYWYRQDPGQGLRLIYYSQIVNDFQKGDIAEGYSVSREKKESFPLTVTSAQKNPTAFYLCASRETGTSTDTQYFGPGTRLTVL.

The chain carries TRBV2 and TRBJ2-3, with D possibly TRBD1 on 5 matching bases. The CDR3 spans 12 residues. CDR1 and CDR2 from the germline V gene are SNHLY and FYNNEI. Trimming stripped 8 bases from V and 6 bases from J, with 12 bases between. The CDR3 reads CASGITGDTQYF. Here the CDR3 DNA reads TGTGCCAGCGGCATAACAGGCGATACGCAGTATTTT.

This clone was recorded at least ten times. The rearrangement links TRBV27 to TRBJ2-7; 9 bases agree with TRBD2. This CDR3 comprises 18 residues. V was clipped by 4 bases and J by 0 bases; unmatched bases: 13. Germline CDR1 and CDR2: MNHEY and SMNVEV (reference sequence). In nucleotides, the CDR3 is TGTGCCAGCAGTTGGGGAAACCCAGCGGGGGGAAGCTCCTACGAGCAGTACTTC. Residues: CASSWGNPAGGSSYEQYF.

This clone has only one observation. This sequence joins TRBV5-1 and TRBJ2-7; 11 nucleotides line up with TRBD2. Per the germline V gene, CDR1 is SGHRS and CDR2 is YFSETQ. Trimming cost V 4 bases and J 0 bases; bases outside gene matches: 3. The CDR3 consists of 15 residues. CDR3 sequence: CASSLSGGASYEQYF. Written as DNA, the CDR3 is TGCGCCAGCAGCCTTAGCGGGGGGGCCTCCTACGAGCAGTACTTC.

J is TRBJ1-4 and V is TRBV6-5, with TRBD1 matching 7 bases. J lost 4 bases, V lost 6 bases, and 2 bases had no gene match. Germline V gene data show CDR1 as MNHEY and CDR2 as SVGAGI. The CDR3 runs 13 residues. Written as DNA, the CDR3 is TGTGCCAGCAGACAGGGGCTTAATGAAAAACTGTTTTTT. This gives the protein CASRQGLNEKLFF.

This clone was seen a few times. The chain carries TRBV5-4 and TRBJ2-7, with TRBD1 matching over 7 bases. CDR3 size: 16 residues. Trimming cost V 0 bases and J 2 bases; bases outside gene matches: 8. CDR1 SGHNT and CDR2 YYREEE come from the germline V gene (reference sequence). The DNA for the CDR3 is TGTGCCAGCAGCTTGGGGCCTGGGACAGTGGCCTACGAGCAGTACTTC. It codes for CASSLGPGTVAYEQYF.

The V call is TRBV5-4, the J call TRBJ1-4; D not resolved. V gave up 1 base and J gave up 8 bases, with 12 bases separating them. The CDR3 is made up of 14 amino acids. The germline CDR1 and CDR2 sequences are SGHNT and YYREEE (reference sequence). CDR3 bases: TGTGCCAGCAGCTTGAGCGGGAAGGAGGAAAAACTGTTTTTT. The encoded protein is CASSLSGKEEKLFF. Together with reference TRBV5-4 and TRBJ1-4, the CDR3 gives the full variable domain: ETGVTQSPTHLIKTRGQQVTLRCSSQSGHNTVSWYQQALGQGPQFIFQYYREEENGRGNFPPRFSGLQFPNYSSELNVNALELDDSALYLCASSLSGKEEKLFFGSGTQLSVL.